The 24 T cell receptor beta chains below all came from one sample that was sequenced in a study of CD8 T cells in ankylosing spondylitis. TCRdb processed the 5' RACE reads anew with MiXCR; each CDR3 protein has one entry. This table holds 250,000 to 400,000 distinct CDR3 sequences, more than 9% found once. The sequencing input was blood, either unsorted or a sorted T cell fraction (not recorded which). The receptors were sampled from a female donor with ankylosing spondylitis or in good health (not recorded which).

This clonotype showed up just a few times. The rearrangement uses TRBV6-2 or TRBV6-3 and TRBJ2-5, with no clear D. The CDR3 has 13 amino acids. CDR1 MNHEY and CDR2 SVGEGT come from the germline V gene. The V end was cut by 3 bases, the J end by 2 bases, with 7 bases between. The CDR3 coding sequence is TGTGCCAGCAGTTATTTCCAGCAAGAGACCCAGTACTTC. Translated: CASSYFQQETQYF.

V and J are TRBV6-2 or TRBV6-3 and TRBJ2-1; D perhaps matches TRBD2 (5 bases). The ends were cut back, 2 bases at V and 1 base at J, with 21 bases in the middle. The V gene's germline CDR1 is MNHEY and CDR2 SVGEGT. The CDR3 spans 19 residues. CDR3 protein: CASSYETPTSDLSYNEQFF. DNA of the CDR3: TGTGCCAGCAGTTACGAGACTCCCACTAGTGATCTATCCTACAATGAGCAGTTCTTC.

The V gene is TRBV30, the J gene TRBJ1-5; perhaps TRBD1 as D (5 bases). This CDR3 is 17 amino acids long. Germline CDR1 and CDR2: GTSNPN and SVGIG (reference sequence). The V and J ends lost 4 bases and 3 bases respectively, with 22 bases between them. In DNA, the CDR3 is TGTGCCTGGAACTCAGAACAGGTAACTCCTTCCAATCAGCCCCAGCATTTT. Translating gives CAWNSEQVTPSNQPQHF.

The chain has TRBV4-3 and TRBJ2-1; possible D gene TRBD2, 5 bases. Germline CDR1 is LGHNA and CDR2 is YSLEER. V lost 1 base and J lost 6, with 10 bases in between. This CDR3 has 14 amino acids. The CDR3 loop reads CASSQGPSSNEQFF. The DNA of the CDR3 is TGCGCCAGCAGCCAAGGGCCTAGCAGCAATGAGCAGTTCTTC.

The rearrangement uses TRBV5-1 and TRBJ2-5; a possible D gene is TRBD2 (5 bases). The germline CDR1 and CDR2 sequences are SGHRS and YFSETQ. The CDR3 totals 15 residues. The V end lost 4 bases, the J end lost 1 base, and 14 bases lay between the germline ends. DNA for the CDR3: TGCGCCAGCAGCCGTAACCGGGGTGTCCAAGAGACCCAGTACTTC. It translates to CASSRNRGVQETQYF. Variable domain in full (rest from reference TRBV5-1 and TRBJ2-5): KAGVTQTPRYLIKTRGQQVTLSCSPISGHRSVSWYQQTPGQGLQFLFEYFSETQRNKGNFPGRFSGRQFSNSRSEMNVSTLELGDSALYLCASSRNRGVQETQYFGPGTRLLVL.

The V call is TRBV10-3, the J call TRBJ1-3; TRBD1 is a possible D gene (5 bases). In germline, CDR1 is ENHRY, CDR2 SYGVKD. The CDR3 is made up of 16 amino acids. The V end lost 2 bases, the J end lost 3 bases, and 14 bases lay between the germline ends. Here the CDR3 reads CAISEAPRGVGNTIYF. CDR3 nucleotide sequence: TGTGCCATCAGTGAGGCCCCCCGGGGGGTTGGAAACACCATATATTTT.

This clonotype was seen only a few times. The chain links TRBV25-1 to TRBJ2-2; no firm D call. The germline V and J ends were trimmed by 6 bases and 6 bases, with 17 bases remaining between them. Germline V gene sequence: CDR1 MGHDK, CDR2 SYGVNS. This CDR3 comprises 15 residues. The CDR3 sequence is CASSPALLGSGELFF. Written as DNA, the CDR3 is TGTGCCAGCAGCCCCGCCCTTCTCGGGTCCGGGGAGCTGTTTTTT. The full variable domain, rest sourced from reference TRBV25-1 and TRBJ2-2, is EADIYQTPRYLVIGTGKKITLECSQTMGHDKMYWYQQDPGMELHLIHYSYGVNSTEKGDLSSESTVSRIRTEHFPLTLESARPSHTSQYLCASSPALLGSGELFFGEGSRLTVL.

Worth noting for this clonotype: A much more abundant neighbour one base away suggests this may be a read error. The DNA is omitted, as the CDR3 cannot be located on it reliably, and the CDR3 follows TCRdb's listing. J is TRBJ2-1 and V is TRBV20-1; the table's D call TRBD2 went unverified against the DNA. In germline, CDR1 is DFQATT, CDR2 SNEGSKA (reference sequence). The CDR3 length equals 15 residues, ends included. The CDR3: CSARVGAGIYNEQSF.

This clonotype has only a few counts. The V call is TRBV3-1, the J call TRBJ2-3; unclear D gene. This CDR3 has 13 amino acids. CDR1 and CDR2 from the germline V gene are LGHDT and YNNKEL (reference sequence). The germline V and J ends were trimmed by 0 bases and 6 bases, with 7 bases remaining between them. The CDR3 reads CASSQDSPDTQYF. For the CDR3, the DNA is TGTGCCAGCAGCCAAGATTCCCCGGATACGCAGTATTTT.

The table lists this clonotype with many counts. The V call is TRBV5-5, the J call TRBJ2-3; a weak D match, TRBD1 (5 bases). V lost 4 bases and J lost 2, with 17 bases in between. The CDR3 contains 16 residues. CDR1 is SGHKS, CDR2 YYEKEE, per germline (reference sequence). CDR3 coding DNA: TGTGCCAGCAGCCTGGGGCCCCCGGAGAACACAGATACGCAGTATTTT. Translation gives CASSLGPPENTDTQYF.

This clonotype was seen repeatedly, ten times or more. The chain couples TRBV3-1 to TRBJ2-4; weak D call: TRBD1 (6 bases). The CDR3 loop spans 14 amino acids. The V gene's germline CDR1 is LGHDT and CDR2 YNNKEL (reference sequence). Trimming pared 1 base from V and 9 bases from J, leaving 13 bases between. CDR3 in amino acids: CASSQGTVLPIQYF. The CDR3 nucleotides are TGTGCCAGCAGCCAAGGGACAGTTCTGCCCATTCAGTACTTC.

J is TRBJ2-2 and V is TRBV29-1; D is possibly TRBD2 (6 bases). The germline gives CDR1 SQVTM, CDR2 ANQGSEA. The length of the CDR3 is 13 residues. Trimming took 7 bases from V and 4 from J, leaving 13 bases between them. As DNA, the CDR3 is TGCAGCGGGGGGGAGCGGCGCACCGGGGAGCTGTTTTTT. Its translation is CSGGERRTGELFF.

This clonotype has ten or more counts. The chain combines TRBV29-1 with TRBJ2-7; 8 bases are shared with TRBD1. The CDR3 runs 14 residues. The V segment lost 1 base and the J segment 1 base; nucleotides outside the gene matches: 3. In germline, CDR1 is SQVTM, CDR2 ANQGSEA. Written as DNA, the CDR3 is TGCAGCGTTGAAGGGACAGGGAGATCCTACGAGCAGTACTTC. Protein sequence: CSVEGTGRSYEQYF.

This clonotype was seen more than once but under ten times. The V and J genes are TRBV5-1 and TRBJ2-7; 7 bases match TRBD1. Germline CDR1 and CDR2: SGHRS and YFSETQ. There are 14 residues in the CDR3. The V segment lost 4 bases and the J segment 7 bases; nucleotides outside the gene matches: 11. The CDR3 is CASSKPGGFHEQYF. In nucleotides, the CDR3 is TGCGCCAGCAGCAAGCCAGGGGGTTTTCATGAGCAGTACTTC. Looking up the rest from reference TRBV5-1 and TRBJ2-7 gives the full variable domain: KAGVTQTPRYLIKTRGQQVTLSCSPISGHRSVSWYQQTPGQGLQFLFEYFSETQRNKGNFPGRFSGRQFSNSRSEMNVSTLELGDSALYLCASSKPGGFHEQYFGPGTRLTVT.

In its sample, this clonotype was seen many times. This rearrangement joins TRBV12-3 or TRBV12-4 to TRBJ1-2; TRBD1 matches at 10 bases. V lost 5 bases, J lost 4 bases, and 13 bases stayed unmatched. The CDR3 has 17 residues. The CDR3 DNA reads TGTGCCAGCAGTCGCTGGACAGGGGGGCCTTCCCCCTATGGCTACACCTTC. Amino acid sequence: CASSRWTGGPSPYGYTF.

This clonotype was seen repeatedly, ten times or more. The chain recombines TRBV11-1 with TRBJ2-1, with TRBD2 matching 9 bases. V lost 5 bases, J lost 4 bases, and 9 bases stayed unmatched. Looked up from germline, CDR1 is SGHAT and CDR2 is FQDESV (reference sequence). This CDR3 spans 16 amino acids. The DNA for the CDR3 is TGTGCCAGCAGCCAGGGGGTACTAGCGGGTTACAATGAGCAGTTCTTC. It translates to CASSQGVLAGYNEQFF.

This clonotype was seen ten or more times. The rearrangement links TRBV20-1 to TRBJ1-3; D gene uncertain. The germline V gene encodes CDR1 DFQATT and CDR2 SNEGSKA (reference sequence). The CDR3 consists of 14 residues. V was clipped by 4 bases and J by 0 bases, with 10 bases between them. The CDR3 bases are TGCAGTGCTACAGAGCTCCGCTCTGGAAACACCATATATTTT. It yields the protein CSATELRSGNTIYF.

This clonotype appeared many times. This rearrangement joins TRBV5-1 to TRBJ1-1, with a possible D match to TRBD1 (5 bases). Trimming shortened V by 4 bases and J by 6 bases, and 16 bases separated the two germline ends. Per germline, CDR1 SGHRS and CDR2 YFSETQ. The CDR3 spans 14 residues. The CDR3 loop reads CASSLGHRMSEAFF. The CDR3 DNA sequence: TGCGCCAGCAGCCTCGGCCACAGGATGTCTGAAGCTTTCTTT.

This clonotype was seen repeatedly, ten times or more. The chain joins TRBV5-1 to TRBJ2-7; unclear D gene. Germline-derived CDR1 and CDR2 are SGHRS and YFSETQ. The CDR3 sequence is 12 residues long. Trimming cost V 4 bases and J 6 bases, with 11 bases left between them. The CDR3 DNA sequence: TGCGCCAGCAGCACCTTCGTGGGCGAGCAGTACTTC. This translates into CASSTFVGEQYF.

Of note for this clonotype: A read error is possible here, since a much larger clone lies one base away. V and J are TRBV15 and TRBJ2-1; D ambiguous. Trimming removed 0 bases from V and 7 bases from J, with 10 bases in between. CDR3 length: 14 residues. Germline CDR1 reads LNHNV; CDR2 reads YYDKDF (reference sequence). The CDR3 bases are TGTGCCACCAGCAGAGATCCAGTGTTGAATGAGCAGTTCTTC. This translates into CATSRDPVLNEQFF.

This clonotype was detected a few times. The V gene is TRBV7-9, the J gene TRBJ1-5; no clear D gene. Germline loops: CDR1 SEHNR, CDR2 FQNEAQ (reference sequence). The CDR3 is 12 amino acids. V was trimmed by 1 base and J by 7 bases, leaving 5 bases between them. In nucleotides, the CDR3 is TGTGCCAGCAGCTTAGAACGACAGCCCCAGCATTTT. This gives the protein CASSLERQPQHF.

The V gene is TRBV24-1, the J gene TRBJ2-3; D not certain. Germline loops: CDR1 KGHDR, CDR2 SFDVKD. The CDR3 runs to 13 residues. The ends were cut back, 1 base at V and 5 bases at J, with 6 bases in the middle. This CDR3 is CATSDFLGDTQYF. The CDR3 bases are TGTGCCACCAGTGATTTTCTGGGAGATACGCAGTATTTT.

This clonotype has ten or more counts. This rearrangement joins TRBV20-1 to TRBJ1-4; D not certain. V was pared by 6 bases and J by 2 bases, with 10 bases between. Germline V gene data show CDR1 as DFQATT and CDR2 as SNEGSKA (reference sequence). This CDR3 has 13 residues. The CDR3 here is CSATPGTNEKLFF. DNA for the CDR3: TGCAGTGCAACTCCGGGGACTAATGAAAAACTGTTTTTT.

This clonotype was seen ten or more times. The V gene is TRBV5-6, the J gene TRBJ2-1; D remains ambiguous. The CDR3 consists of 13 residues. In germline, CDR1 is SGHDT, CDR2 YYEEEE. V lost 0 bases and J 3 bases, leaving 4 bases between the germline ends. CDR3 sequence reads: CASSLELYNEQFF. The CDR3 bases are TGTGCCAGCAGCTTGGAGCTCTACAATGAGCAGTTCTTC.